This T cell receptor beta chain was observed in a study of shared clonotypes between healthy human individuals. Overall study results and limits: Some naive CD4 clonotypes, about 5%, turned up in common across a handful of donors.

Assay used: immunoSEQ multiplex PCR; TCRdb lists only in-frame clones, some missing. Of about 800,000 clones in the sample, 96% were seen once. Germline CDR1 reads MNHNS; CDR2 reads SASEGT. The CDR3 totals 15 residues. V was trimmed by 8 bases and J by 0 bases, leaving 13 bases between them. Terminally differentiated effector memory CD45RA+ cells were left out of the naive CD8 fraction, which was CD45RO-negative and positively selected for CCR7. As concerns this clone: Its antigen is unknown.

The rearrangement joins TRBV6-1 to TRBJ2-2; D is perhaps TRBD2 (6 bases). This sequence originates from a man under 40 in good health. Sample: naive CD8+ T cells sorted from blood. The chain's CDR3 is CASVKRVANTGELFF. The CDR3 DNA follows: TGTGCCAGCGTTAAGCGGGTCGCGAACACCGGGGAGCTGTTTTTT.